The T cell receptor (beta chain) described here comes from a study of CD8 T cells in ankylosing spondylitis. The CDR3 consists of 15 residues. The germline V gene encodes CDR1 SGDLS and CDR2 YYNGEE. The V end was cut by 4 bases, the J end by 5 bases, with 15 bases between. Study findings and constraints: Disease-associated clones were reportedly significantly overrepresented in matched ankylosing spondylitis synovial fluid. Past studies reported some motif variants in reactive arthritis synovial fluid and blood. Ankylosing spondylitis blood appeared to carry a characteristic TCR beta motif of roughly 8 highly homologous variants.

This clonotype was observed at least ten times. Antigen unknown. Quantitative barcoded 5'-RACE was used to prepare TCR beta libraries. One entry per CDR3 protein results from TCRdb running MiXCR on the 5' RACE reads. The profile covers about 220,000 distinct CDR3 sequences, with about 6.7% appearing a single time and around 14% taken by the ten largest. The sequencing input was blood, either unsorted or a sorted T cell fraction (not recorded which). This receptor was taken from a male donor with ankylosing spondylitis. The chain couples TRBV9 to TRBJ2-2; no clear D gene. The CDR3 sequence is CASSPHYGITGELFF. CDR3 DNA: TGTGCCAGCAGCCCCCATTACGGAATTACCGGGGAGCTGTTTTTT.